These T cell receptor beta chains were read from a single sample in a study of T-cell reconstitution after alpha-beta-depleted transplantation in children. TCRdb reanalysed the PCR reads using MiXCR and keeps one entry per CDR3 protein. Of nearly 200,000 distinct CDR3 sequences listed, 5% to 6.5% were seen once; the top ten hold around 4.1%. The source was PBMCs, collected before TCRalphabeta/CD19-depleted stem cell transplant. These receptors were collected from a girl in the first two years of life with combined immunodeficiency, due to receive a stem cell transplant. CDR3s include the opening cysteine and the closing phenylalanine or tryptophan.

j_gene	v_gene	len	CDR3aa
TRBJ2-7	TRBV28	17	CASSFTPIRGLTYEQYF
TRBJ1-1	TRBV5-5	13	CASSLDVTGEAFF
TRBJ2-1	TRBV27	13	CASSLDRINEQFF
TRBJ2-5	TRBV28	16	CASSLRGSSHQETQYF
TRBJ2-7	TRBV20-1	12	CSAVDRPKEQYF
TRBJ2-5	TRBV7-9	16	CASSPHDRGLMETQYF
TRBJ2-5	TRBV29-1	13	CSVDPGVQETQYF
TRBJ2-2	TRBV6-5	15	CASSYWGENTGELFF
TRBJ2-5	TRBV25-1	16	CASSEGGLAAQETQYF
TRBJ1-2	TRBV29-1	12	CSVRDTAYGYTF
TRBJ1-6	TRBV28	14	CASSFFGNTSPLHF
TRBJ2-7	TRBV6-1	13	CASTKRLGYEQYF
TRBJ2-5	TRBV7-6	13	CASRPPLEETQYF
TRBJ2-7	TRBV12-3/TRBV12-4	17	CASSSRDGKEAPYEQYF
TRBJ2-7	TRBV5-1	14	CASSLALGPYEQYF
TRBJ1-3	TRBV2	18	CTFCSPGGRGGSGNTIYF